This T cell receptor (beta chain) was sequenced during a study of shared clonotypes between healthy human individuals. This clone has only one observation. Its antigen is as yet unknown. At the DNA level, this CDR3 is encoded by other sequences in the same sample as well. Study results and limitations: Naive subsets usually exceeded memory subsets in estimated richness.

The CDR3 spans 14 residues. Germline V gene data show CDR1 as SGHVS and CDR2 as FQNEAQ. The trim removed 3 bases at V and 5 bases at J, leaving 3 bases unmatched. Method: immunoSEQ multiplex PCR; TCRdb's copy keeps in-frame clones and lacks some. The data show about 610,000 clones, with approximately 96% seen just once and less than 0.13% held by the top ten. In the naive CD8 group, cells lacked CD45RO and were positively selected for CCR7, so terminally differentiated effector memory CD45RA+ cells were left out. The chain combines TRBV7-8 with TRBJ2-2; 7 bases fit TRBD2. Material for sequencing was naive CD8+ T cells sorted from blood. The sequence was collected from a woman aged 25-40 years in good health. As DNA, the CDR3 is TGTGCCAGCAGCTTGCTCGGGGGGACCGGGGAGCTGTTTTTT. Translating gives CASSLLGGTGELFF.